This paragraph covers one T cell receptor (beta chain) sequence. Trimming removed 4 bases from V and 2 bases from J, with 10 bases in between. The CDR3 runs to 14 residues. Germline values: CDR1 SGHDT, CDR2 YYEEEE. These data come from a study of shared clonotypes between healthy human individuals. When samples were unsorted, around 90 million PBMCs were used for genomic DNA. The assay used deep level. Around 300 ng DNA, some 30,000 T cell genomes, went into unsorted PBMC replicate PCRs. Authors' analysis steps: Filtering differed since immunoSEQ provided only junctions, with no quality scores. Libraries were prepared by immunoSEQ multiplex PCR; TCRdb keeps only in-frame clonotypes and omits some of them. The DNA gave D and trimming, while V, J and clone size come from that table. The table lists approximately 470,000 clones, more than 65% of them singletons.

This TCR was recovered from a woman aged 40 to 50 in good health. Some clones in this sample may be carry-over from other donors' samples. Sequenced material: PBMCs. The rearrangement links TRBV5-6 to TRBJ1-5; D unresolved. CDR3 protein: CASSLRARNQPQHF. The CDR3 bases are TGTGCCAGCAGCCTACGGGCCCGCAATCAGCCCCAGCATTTT.